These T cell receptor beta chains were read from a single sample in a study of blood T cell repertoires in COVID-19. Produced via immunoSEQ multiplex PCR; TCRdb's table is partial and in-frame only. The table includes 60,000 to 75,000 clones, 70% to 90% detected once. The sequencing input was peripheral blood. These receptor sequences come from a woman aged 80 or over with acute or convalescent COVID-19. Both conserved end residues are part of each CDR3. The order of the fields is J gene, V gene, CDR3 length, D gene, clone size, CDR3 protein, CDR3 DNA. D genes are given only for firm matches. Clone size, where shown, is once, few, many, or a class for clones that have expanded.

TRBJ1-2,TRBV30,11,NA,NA,CVEGVVAGYTF,TGTGTGGAGGGAGTCGTCGCTGGCTACACCTTC
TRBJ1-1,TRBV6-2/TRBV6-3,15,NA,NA,CASSSPDRMNTEAFF,TGTGCCAGCAGTTCCCCCGACAGGATGAACACTGAAGCTTTCTTT
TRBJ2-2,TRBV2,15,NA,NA,CASTHGGPRTGELFF,TGTGCCAGCACTCATGGCGGTCCACGCACCGGGGAGCTGTTTTTT
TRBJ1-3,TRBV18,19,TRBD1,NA,CASSPIPGQGFSSGNTIYF,TGTGCCAGCTCACCAATCCCGGGACAGGGCTTTAGCTCTGGAAACACCATATATTTT
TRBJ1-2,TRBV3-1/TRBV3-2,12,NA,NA,CASSQPGAGYTF,TGTGCCAGCAGCCAACCGGGAGCTGGCTACACCTTC
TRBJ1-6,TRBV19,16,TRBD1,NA,CASSSARGQGNSPLHF,TGTGCCAGTAGTTCCGCCCGGGGACAGGGGAATTCACCCCTCCACTTT
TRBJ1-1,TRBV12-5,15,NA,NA,CASGLGGGGFTEAFF,TGTGCTAGTGGTTTGGGGGGCGGAGGGTTCACTGAAGCTTTCTTT
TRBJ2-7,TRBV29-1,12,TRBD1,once,CSVRTGYYEQYF,TGCAGCGTCCGGACAGGGTACTACGAGCAGTACTTC
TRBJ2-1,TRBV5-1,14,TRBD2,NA,CASSGREGVGEQFF,TGCGCCAGCAGCGGGAGGGAGGGCGTGGGTGAGCAGTTCTTC
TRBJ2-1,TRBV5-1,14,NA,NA,CASSLTTRNNEQFF,TGCGCCAGCAGCCTGACTACTAGGAACAATGAGCAGTTCTTC
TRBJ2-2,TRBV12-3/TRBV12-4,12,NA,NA,CASTRQPGELFF,TGTGCCAGCACCCGACAGCCCGGGGAGCTGTTTTTT
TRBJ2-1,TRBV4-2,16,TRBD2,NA,CASSQDKAGGYNEQFF,TGTGCCAGCAGCCAAGATAAGGCGGGAGGGTACAATGAGCAGTTCTTC
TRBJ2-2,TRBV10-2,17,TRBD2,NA,CASRLLAGGFNTGELFF,TGCGCCAGCAGACTACTAGCGGGGGGGTTTAACACCGGGGAGCTGTTTTTT
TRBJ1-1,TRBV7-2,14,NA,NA,CASSLGTRDTEAFF,TGTGCCAGCAGCTTAGGTACTAGGGACACTGAAGCTTTCTTT
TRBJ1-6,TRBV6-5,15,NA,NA,CASRPLSSYNSPLHF,TGTGCCAGCAGGCCCTTGAGCTCCTATAATTCACCCCTCCACTTT
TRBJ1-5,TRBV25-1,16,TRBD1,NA,CASSESRTGINQPQHF,TGTGCCAGCAGTGAATCCCGGACAGGTATCAATCAGCCCCAGCATTTT
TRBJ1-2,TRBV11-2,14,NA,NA,CASSLRGFGYGYTF,TGTGCCAGCAGCTTACGAGGGTTTGGGTATGGCTACACCTTC
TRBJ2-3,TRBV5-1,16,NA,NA,CASSLEYRGSTDTQYF,TGCGCCAGCAGCTTGGAGTATCGGGGGAGCACAGATACGCAGTATTTT
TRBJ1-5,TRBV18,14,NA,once,CASSNVLSNQPQHF,TGTGCCAGCTCAAACGTACTTAGCAATCAGCCCCAGCATTTT
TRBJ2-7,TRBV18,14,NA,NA,CASSPIPGYYEQYF,TGTGCCAGCTCACCAATTCCAGGTTACTACGAGCAGTACTTC
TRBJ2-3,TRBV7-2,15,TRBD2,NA,CASSRPGLGIDTQYF,TGTGCCAGCAGCCGGCCGGGACTAGGTATTGATACGCAGTATTTT
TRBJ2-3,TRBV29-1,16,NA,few,CSVEVPGGGGGNTQYF,TGCAGCGTTGAAGTTCCCGGTGGAGGGGGGGGAAATACGCAGTATTTT
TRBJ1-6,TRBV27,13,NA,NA,CASRRGPGSPLHF,TGTGCCAGCAGGCGGGGGCCAGGATCACCCCTCCACTTT
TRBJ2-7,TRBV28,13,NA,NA,CASRAGFFGEQYF,TGTGCCAGCCGGGCAGGGTTTTTCGGCGAGCAGTACTTC
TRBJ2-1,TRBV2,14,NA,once,CASSIPLTYNEQFF,TGTGCCAGCAGCATCCCTCTGACATACAATGAGCAGTTCTTC
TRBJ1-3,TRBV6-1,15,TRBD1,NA,CASSEVQGAGNTIYF,TGTGCCAGCAGTGAAGTCCAGGGGGCTGGAAACACCATATATTTT
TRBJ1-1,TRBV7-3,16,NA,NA,CASSSLQAFSNTEAFF,TGTGCCAGCAGCTCCCTCCAAGCCTTTTCGAACACTGAAGCTTTCTTT
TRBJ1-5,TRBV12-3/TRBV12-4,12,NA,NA,CASSTGLQPQHF,TGTGCCAGCAGTACAGGTCTTCAGCCCCAGCATTTT
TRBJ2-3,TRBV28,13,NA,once,CASGRAGPDTQYF,TGTGCCAGCGGCAGGGCTGGCCCAGATACGCAGTATTTT
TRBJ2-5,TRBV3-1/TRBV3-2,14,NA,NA,CASSQVQSKRTQYF,TGTGCCAGCAGCCAAGTACAGTCCAAGAGAACCCAGTACTTC
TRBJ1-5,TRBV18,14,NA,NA,CASSHRDILFPQHF,TGTGCCAGCTCACACCGGGACATACTCTTCCCCCAGCATTTT
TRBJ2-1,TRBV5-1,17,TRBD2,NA,CASSLASSGGRYNEQFF,TGCGCCAGCAGCTTGGCCTCTAGCGGGGGACGTTACAATGAGCAGTTCTTC
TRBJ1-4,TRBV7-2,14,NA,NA,CASSRGDPNEKLFF,TGTGCCAGCAGCCGGGGAGACCCCAATGAAAAACTGTTTTTT
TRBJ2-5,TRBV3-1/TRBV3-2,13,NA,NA,CASSLGNRETQYF,TGTGCCAGCAGCCTGGGGAACAGGGAGACCCAGTACTTC
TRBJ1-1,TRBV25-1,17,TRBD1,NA,CASSEWGGTGANTEAFF,TGTGCCAGCAGTGAATGGGGCGGGACAGGGGCGAACACTGAAGCTTTCTTT
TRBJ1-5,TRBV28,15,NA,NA,CASRATVWSNQPQHF,TGTGCCAGCAGGGCGACAGTATGGAGCAATCAGCCCCAGCATTTT
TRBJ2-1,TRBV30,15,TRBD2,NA,CAWSGTSGIGNEQFF,TGTGCCTGGAGTGGGACTAGCGGGATTGGCAATGAGCAGTTCTTC
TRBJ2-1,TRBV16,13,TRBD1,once,CASRYRGQDEQFF,TGTGCCAGCAGGTACAGGGGGCAGGATGAGCAGTTCTTC
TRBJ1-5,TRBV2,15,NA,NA,CASSIQGRGSQPQHF,TGTGCCAGCAGTATACAAGGGCGGGGAAGTCAGCCCCAGCATTTT
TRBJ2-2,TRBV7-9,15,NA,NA,CASSLVEGAVGELFF,TGTGCCAGCAGCTTAGTAGAAGGGGCAGTCGGGGAGCTGTTTTTT
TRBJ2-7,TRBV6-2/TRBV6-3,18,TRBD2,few,CASIPGGRAPPRSYEQYF,TGTGCCAGCATCCCCGGGGGGAGGGCCCCTCCGCGCTCCTACGAGCAGTACTTC